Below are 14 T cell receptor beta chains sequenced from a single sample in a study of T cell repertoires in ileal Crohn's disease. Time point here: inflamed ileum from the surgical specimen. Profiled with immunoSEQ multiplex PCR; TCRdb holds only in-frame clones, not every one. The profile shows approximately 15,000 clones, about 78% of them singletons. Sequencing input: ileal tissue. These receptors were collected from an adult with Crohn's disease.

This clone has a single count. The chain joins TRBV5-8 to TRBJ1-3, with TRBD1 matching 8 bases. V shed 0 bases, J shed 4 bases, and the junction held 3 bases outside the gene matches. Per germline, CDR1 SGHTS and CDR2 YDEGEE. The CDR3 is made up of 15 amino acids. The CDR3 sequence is CASSLGTGRGNTIYF. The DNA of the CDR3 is TGTGCCAGCAGCTTGGGGACAGGGAGGGGAAACACCATATATTTT.

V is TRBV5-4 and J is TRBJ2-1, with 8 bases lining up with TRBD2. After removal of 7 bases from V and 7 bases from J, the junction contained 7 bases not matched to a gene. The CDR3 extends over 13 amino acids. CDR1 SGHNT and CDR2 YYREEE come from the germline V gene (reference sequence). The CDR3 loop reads CASQSGGPNEQFF. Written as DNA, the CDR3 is TGTGCCAGCCAAAGCGGGGGCCCTAATGAGCAGTTCTTC.

The CDR3 is CASSLETSGAGGTQYF. The CDR3 DNA reads TGCGCCAGCAGCCTAGAGACTAGCGGCGCGGGGGGTACGCAGTATTTT. This chain uses TRBV5-1 with TRBJ2-3; TRBD2 aligns across 9 bases. This CDR3 region has 16 residues. Unmatched junction bases numbered 14, after V lost 4 bases and J lost 8 bases. The germline V gene encodes CDR1 SGHRS and CDR2 YFSETQ.

CDR3 protein: CASSLVDDSTDTQYF. Here the CDR3 DNA reads TGCGCCAGCAGCCTGGTTGATGACAGCACAGATACGCAGTATTTT. The J gene is TRBJ2-3, the V gene TRBV4-3; no definite D call. The V end lost 4 bases, the J end lost 0 bases, and 11 bases lay between the germline ends. From germline, CDR1 is LGHNA and CDR2 YSLEER. The CDR3 totals 15 residues.

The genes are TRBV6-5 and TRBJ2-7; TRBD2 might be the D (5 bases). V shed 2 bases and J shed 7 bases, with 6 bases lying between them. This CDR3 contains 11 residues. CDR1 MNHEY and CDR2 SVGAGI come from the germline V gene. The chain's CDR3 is CASSYRTEQYF. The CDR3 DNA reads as TGTGCCAGCAGTTACCGGACTGAGCAGTACTTC.

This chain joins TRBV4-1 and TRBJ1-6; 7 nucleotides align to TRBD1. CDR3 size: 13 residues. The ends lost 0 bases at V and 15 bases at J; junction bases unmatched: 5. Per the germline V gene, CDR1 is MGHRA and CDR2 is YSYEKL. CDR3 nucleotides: TGCGCCAGCAGCCAAGAGGAGACAGGGAGCCTCCACTTT. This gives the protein CASSQEETGSLHF.

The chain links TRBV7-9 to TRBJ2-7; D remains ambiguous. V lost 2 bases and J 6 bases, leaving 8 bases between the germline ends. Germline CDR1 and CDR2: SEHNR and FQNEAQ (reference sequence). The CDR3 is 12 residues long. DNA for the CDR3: TGTGCCAGCAGCTTAAACAGTCCCGAGCAGTACTTC. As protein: CASSLNSPEQYF.

CDR3 sequence reads: CASSVNGGDEKLFF. CDR3 in DNA: TGCGCCAGCAGCGTCAACGGGGGGGATGAAAAACTGTTTTTT. V is TRBV5-1 and J is TRBJ1-4, with D possibly being TRBD1 (5 bases). There are 14 residues in the CDR3. V was trimmed by 4 bases and J by 6 bases, leaving 13 bases between them. Germline loops: CDR1 SGHRS, CDR2 YFSETQ.

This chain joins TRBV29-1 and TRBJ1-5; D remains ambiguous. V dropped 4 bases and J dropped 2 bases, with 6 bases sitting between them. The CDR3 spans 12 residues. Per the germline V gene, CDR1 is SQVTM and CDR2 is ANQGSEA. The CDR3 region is CSVGDGNQPQHF. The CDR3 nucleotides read TGCAGCGTTGGAGACGGCAATCAGCCCCAGCATTTT.

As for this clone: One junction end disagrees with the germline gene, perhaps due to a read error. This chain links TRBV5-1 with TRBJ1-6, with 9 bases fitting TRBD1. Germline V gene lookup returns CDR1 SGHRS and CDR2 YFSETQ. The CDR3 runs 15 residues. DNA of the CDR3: TGTGCCAGCAGCTCTGGACAGGGGATTAATTCACCCCTCCACTTT. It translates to CASSSGQGINSPLHF. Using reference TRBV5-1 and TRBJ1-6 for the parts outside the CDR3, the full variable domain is KAGVTQTPRYLIKTRGQQVTLSCSPISGHRSVSWYQQTPGQGLQFLFEYFSETQRNKGNFPGRFSGRQFSNSRSEMNVSTLELGDSALYLCASSSGQGINSPLHFGNGTRLTVT.

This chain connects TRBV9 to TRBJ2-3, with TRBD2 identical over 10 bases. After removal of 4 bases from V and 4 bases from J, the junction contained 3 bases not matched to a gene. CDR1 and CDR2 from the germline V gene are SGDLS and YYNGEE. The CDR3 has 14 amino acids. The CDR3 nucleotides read TGTGCCAGCAGCCAAGCGGGAGGGCCAGATACGCAGTATTTT. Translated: CASSQAGGPDTQYF.

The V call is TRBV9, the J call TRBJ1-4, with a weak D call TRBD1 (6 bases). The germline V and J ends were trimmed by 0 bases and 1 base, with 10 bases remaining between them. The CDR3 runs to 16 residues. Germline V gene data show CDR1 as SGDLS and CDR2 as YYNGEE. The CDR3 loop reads CASSVGQGRTNEKLFF. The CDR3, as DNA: TGTGCCAGCAGCGTAGGTCAGGGGAGAACTAATGAAAAACTGTTTTTT. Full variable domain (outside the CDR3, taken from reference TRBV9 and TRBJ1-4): DSGVTQTPKHLITATGQRVTLRCSPRSGDLSVYWYQQSLDQGLQFLIQYYNGEERAKGNILERFSAQQFPDLHSELNLSSLELGDSALYFCASSVGQGRTNEKLFFGSGTQLSVL.

CDR3 protein: CASSSTGTGAGNQPQHF. DNA for the CDR3: TGTGCCAGCAGCTCAACCGGGACAGGGGCGGGCAATCAGCCCCAGCATTTT. V usage is TRBV28 and J usage is TRBJ1-5; 10 bases are shared with TRBD1. V dropped 6 bases and J dropped 2; count of bases not matched to a gene: 10. The CDR3 is 17 amino acids. Germline V gene data show CDR1 as MDHEN and CDR2 as SYDVKM. Full variable domain (remainder filled in from reference TRBV28 and TRBJ1-5): DVKVTQSSRYLVKRTGEKVFLECVQDMDHENMFWYRQDPGLGLRLIYFSYDVKMKEKGDIPEGYSVSREKKERFSLILESASTNQTSMYLCASSSTGTGAGNQPQHFGDGTRLSIL.

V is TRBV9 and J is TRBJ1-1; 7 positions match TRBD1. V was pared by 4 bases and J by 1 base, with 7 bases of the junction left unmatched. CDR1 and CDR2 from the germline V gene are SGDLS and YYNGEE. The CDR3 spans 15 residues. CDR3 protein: CASSPKGQQNTEAFF. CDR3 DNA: TGTGCCAGCAGCCCGAAGGGACAGCAGAACACTGAAGCTTTCTTT.